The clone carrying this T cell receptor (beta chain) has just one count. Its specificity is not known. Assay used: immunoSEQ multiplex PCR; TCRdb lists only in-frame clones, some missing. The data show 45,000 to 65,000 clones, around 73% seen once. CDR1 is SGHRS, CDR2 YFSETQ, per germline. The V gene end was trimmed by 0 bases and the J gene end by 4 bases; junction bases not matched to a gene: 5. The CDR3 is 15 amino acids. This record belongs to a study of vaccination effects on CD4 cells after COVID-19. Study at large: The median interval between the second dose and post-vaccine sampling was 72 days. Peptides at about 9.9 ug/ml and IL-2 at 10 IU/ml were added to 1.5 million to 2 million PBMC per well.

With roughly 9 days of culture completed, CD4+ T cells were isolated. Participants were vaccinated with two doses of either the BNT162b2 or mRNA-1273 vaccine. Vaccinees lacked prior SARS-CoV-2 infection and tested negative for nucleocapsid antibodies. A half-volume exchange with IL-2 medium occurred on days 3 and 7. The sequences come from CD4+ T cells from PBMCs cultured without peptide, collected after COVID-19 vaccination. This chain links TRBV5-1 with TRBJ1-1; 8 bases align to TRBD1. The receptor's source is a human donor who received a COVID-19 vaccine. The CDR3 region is CASSLVTTGGTEAFF. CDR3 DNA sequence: TGCGCCAGCAGCTTGGTGACAACAGGGGGCACTGAAGCTTTCTTT.